The 10 T cell receptor beta chains presented below share a single source sample, sequenced in a study of T cell clonotyping in hematopoietic cell transplantation. TCRdb's copy holds only in-frame clones and misses some; the assay was immunoSEQ multiplex PCR. The table lists more than 5,000 clones, about 32% of them singletons. The sequencing used peripheral blood mononuclear cells, collected 30 days after allogeneic stem cell transplant. The source is a female patient aged 50-59 years who had an allogeneic stem cell transplant from an unrelated donor, so the T cells may come from the graft donor. Some clones in this sample may be carry-over from other donors' samples.

This clone has only a few counts. The V gene is TRBV30, the J gene TRBJ2-2, with no clear D. Germline V gene sequence: CDR1 GTSNPN, CDR2 SVGIG (reference sequence). The CDR3 is 14 residues long. Trimming took 2 bases from V and 2 from J, leaving 9 bases between them. The CDR3 spells CAWSPWHNTGELFF. CDR3 nucleotide sequence: TGTGCCTGGAGTCCCTGGCACAACACCGGGGAGCTGTTTTTT.

This clone was seen a few times. The V call is TRBV7-6, the J call TRBJ2-3; 10 bases align to TRBD1. Germline CDR1 reads SGHVS; CDR2 reads FNYEAQ. With V trimmed by 0 bases and J by 3 bases, 3 bases remained unmatched. The CDR3 sequence is 16 residues long. The CDR3 DNA sequence: TGTGCCAGCAGCTTAGCAGACAGGGGGCTTACAGATACGCAGTATTTT. The encoded protein is CASSLADRGLTDTQYF.

Here the CDR3 reads CASRPRGGFTDTQYF. CDR3 sequence (DNA): TGTGCCAGCAGACCACGGGGGGGGTTCACAGATACGCAGTATTTT. The chain combines TRBV7-3 with TRBJ2-3, with TRBD2 matching over 8 bases. V lost 6 bases to trimming and J lost 2 bases; unmatched junction nucleotides: 7. This CDR3 is 15 amino acids long. Per the germline V gene, CDR1 is SGHTA and CDR2 is FQGTGA. The variable domain in full, with the rest retrieved from reference TRBV7-3 and TRBJ2-3, is GAGVSQTPSNKVTEKGKYVELRCDPISGHTALYWYRQSLGQGPEFLIYFQGTGAADDSGLPNDRFFAVRPEGSVSTLKIQRTERGDSAVYLCASRPRGGFTDTQYFGPGTRLTVL.

In its sample, this clone was seen a few times. The chain links TRBV6-5 to TRBJ1-2, with D possibly TRBD1 on 6 matching bases. Trimming removed 4 bases from V and 6 bases from J, with 15 bases in between. The CDR3 length is 14 residues. The V gene's germline CDR1 is MNHEY and CDR2 SVGAGI. CDR3 sequence: CASSFGRGVNGYTF. The CDR3 DNA reads as TGTGCCAGCAGTTTCGGCAGGGGTGTGAATGGCTACACCTTC.

The chain employs TRBV30 and TRBJ1-4; D uncertain. The CDR3 length is 11 residues. Per germline, CDR1 GTSNPN and CDR2 SVGIG (reference sequence). V gave up 6 bases and J gave up 7 bases, with 9 bases separating them. This CDR3 is CACRSREKLFF. The CDR3 DNA reads TGTGCCTGTAGGAGTCGTGAAAAACTGTTTTTT.

This clone showed up just a few times. The chain uses TRBV5-6 and TRBJ1-6; 7 bases fit TRBD1. The V gene's germline CDR1 is SGHDT and CDR2 YYEEEE. V gave up 3 bases and J gave up 7 bases; unmatched junction bases: 7. The CDR3 is 15 residues long. The CDR3 spells CASSWDRALNSPLHF. The CDR3 DNA is TGTGCCAGCAGCTGGGACAGAGCCCTAAATTCACCCCTCCACTTT.

The V and J genes are TRBV30 and TRBJ1-1; D remains unclear. This CDR3 is built from 12 residues. Trimming removed 4 bases at V and 1 base at J, with 7 bases between. Germline CDR1 reads GTSNPN; CDR2 reads SVGIG (reference sequence). CDR3: CAWNPGNTEAFF. Written as DNA, the CDR3 is TGTGCCTGGAACCCAGGGAACACTGAAGCTTTCTTT.

V is TRBV7-2 and J is TRBJ1-1, with D possibly TRBD1 on 6 matching bases. This CDR3 spans 16 amino acids. Trimming shortened V by 5 bases and J by 0 bases, and 16 bases separated the two germline ends. The V gene's germline CDR1 is SGHTA and CDR2 FQGNSA. The CDR3 bases are TGTGCCAGCAGCCCAACGGGGGCGCCAATGAACACTGAAGCTTTCTTT. This translates into CASSPTGAPMNTEAFF.

This chain joins TRBV6-5 and TRBJ1-2; D not certain. The germline CDR1 and CDR2 sequences are MNHEY and SVGAGI. This CDR3 contains 13 residues. V was clipped by 7 bases and J by 1 base, with 10 bases between them. The CDR3 DNA follows: TGTGCCAGCACGGGAACAGTTAACTATGGCTACACCTTC. Translating gives CASTGTVNYGYTF.

This chain uses TRBV30 with TRBJ2-3; no clear D gene. Looked up from germline, CDR1 is GTSNPN and CDR2 is SVGIG (reference sequence). Trimming took 2 bases from V and 5 from J, leaving 5 bases between them. CDR3 size: 11 residues. The CDR3 loop reads CAWSPRDTQYF. CDR3 DNA sequence: TGTGCCTGGAGTCCGAGAGATACGCAGTATTTT. The entire variable domain, with the rest obtained from reference TRBV30 and TRBJ2-3, is as follows: SQTIHQWPATLVQPVGSPLSLECTVEGTSNPNLYWYRQAAGRGLQLLFYSVGIGQISSEVPQNLSASRPQDRQFILSSKKLLLSDSGFYLCAWSPRDTQYFGPGTRLTVL.